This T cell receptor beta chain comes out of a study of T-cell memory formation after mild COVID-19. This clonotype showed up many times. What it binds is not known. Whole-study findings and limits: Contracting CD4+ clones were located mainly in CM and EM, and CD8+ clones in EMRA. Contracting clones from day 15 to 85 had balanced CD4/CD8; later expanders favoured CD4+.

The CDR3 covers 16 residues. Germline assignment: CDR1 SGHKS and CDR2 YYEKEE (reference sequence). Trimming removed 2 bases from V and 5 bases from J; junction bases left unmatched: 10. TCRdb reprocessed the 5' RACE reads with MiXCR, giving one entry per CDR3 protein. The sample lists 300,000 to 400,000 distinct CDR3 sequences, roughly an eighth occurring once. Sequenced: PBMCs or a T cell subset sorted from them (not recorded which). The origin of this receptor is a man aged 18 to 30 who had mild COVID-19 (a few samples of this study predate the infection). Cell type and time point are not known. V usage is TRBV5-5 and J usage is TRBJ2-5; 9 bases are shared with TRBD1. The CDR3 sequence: CASSLNRGHDEETQYF. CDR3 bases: TGTGCCAGCAGCTTAAACAGGGGGCACGATGAGGAGACCCAGTACTTC. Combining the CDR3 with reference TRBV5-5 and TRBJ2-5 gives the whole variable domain DAGVTQSPTHLIKTRGQQVTLRCSPISGHKSVSWYQQVLGQGPQFIFQYYEKEERGRGNFPDRFSARQFPNYSSELNVNALLLGDSALYLCASSLNRGHDEETQYFGPGTRLLVL.